The 18 T cell receptor beta chains presented below share a single source sample, sequenced in a study of blood T cell repertoires in COVID-19. Here immunoSEQ multiplex PCR was the method, and the copy in TCRdb shows in-frame clones only, minus some. In the table there are approximately 110,000 clones, roughly four fifths of which are singletons. What was sequenced was peripheral blood. These receptors were taken from a man between 65 and 85 years old with acute or convalescent COVID-19.

This rearrangement joins TRBV3-1 (or the pseudogene TRBV3-2) to TRBJ1-4; 7 nucleotides match TRBD1. This CDR3 spans 15 amino acids. J lost 7 bases, V lost 7 bases, and 12 bases had no gene match. Germline V gene sequence: CDR1 LGHDT, CDR2 YNNKEL (reference sequence). This CDR3 is CASKSSGGGGEKLFF. Here the CDR3 DNA reads TGTGCCAGCAAGTCATCAGGGGGAGGAGGTGAAAAACTGTTTTTT.

The chain is built from TRBV6-4 and TRBJ2-6; a possible D gene is TRBD2 (6 bases). Trimming shortened V by 2 bases and J by 4 bases, and 21 bases separated the two germline ends. The CDR3 has 19 residues. Per germline, CDR1 MRHNA and CDR2 SNTAGT. The CDR3 reads CASSDPNLEGSAGANVLTF. The CDR3 nucleotides read TGTGCCAGCAGTGACCCGAATTTGGAGGGATCGGCGGGGGCCAACGTCCTGACTTTC.

A single count supports this clone. The chain links TRBV30 to TRBJ1-2; 7 bases align to TRBD1. Trimming removed 3 bases from V and 4 bases from J; junction bases left unmatched: 8. CDR1 is GTSNPN and CDR2 is SVGIG in the germline V gene (reference sequence). This CDR3 contains 14 residues. The CDR3 region has the DNA TGTGCCTGGAGCACCAATACAGGGGCCTATGGCTACACCTTC. Amino acids: CAWSTNTGAYGYTF.

The chain links TRBV2 to TRBJ1-1; perhaps TRBD1 as D (5 bases). The CDR3 is 12 residues long. Germline V gene data show CDR1 as SNHLY and CDR2 as FYNNEI. The CDR3 DNA reads as TGTGCTGGCCGGGGGGGAGGCGCTGAAGCTTTCTTT. Amino acids: CAGRGGGAEAFF.

This chain connects TRBV5-4 to TRBJ2-1, with D possibly TRBD2 on 5 matching bases. Trimming left V 3 bases short and J 7 bases short, with 11 bases between. Germline CDR1 is SGHNT and CDR2 is YYREEE (reference sequence). The CDR3 runs 13 residues. The CDR3 nucleotides are TGTGCCAGCAGCTCAGAGGGCCTGAATGAGCAGTTCTTC. Its translation: CASSSEGLNEQFF.

The rearrangement links TRBV24-1 to TRBJ1-2; weak D call: TRBD1 (5 bases). The V end lost 4 bases, the J end lost 6 bases, and 11 bases lay between the germline ends. The CDR3 contains 13 residues. CDR1 and CDR2 from the germline V gene are KGHDR and SFDVKD. The chain's CDR3 is CATSEGREDGYTF. CDR3 DNA: TGTGCCACCAGTGAAGGCAGGGAAGATGGCTACACCTTC.

This clone was seen a single time. The chain is built from TRBV6-5 and TRBJ2-1, with D perhaps TRBD2 (6 bases). Germline lookup yields CDR1 MNHEY and CDR2 SVGAGI. V lost 0 bases and J lost 7, with 16 bases in between. The CDR3 has 16 amino acids. The CDR3 sequence is CASSYSEGSVGNEQFF. Here the CDR3 DNA reads TGTGCCAGCAGTTACTCGGAGGGCTCTGTAGGAAATGAGCAGTTCTTC.

This rearrangement joins TRBV14 to TRBJ2-7; 9 bases map to TRBD1. Trimming cost V 5 bases and J 2 bases; bases outside gene matches: 7. CDR3 length equals 15 residues. Germline CDR1 is SGHDN and CDR2 is FVKESK. The CDR3 DNA reads as TGTGCCAGCAGCAGTTCCGGGACAGGGCCCTACGAGCAGTACTTC. This codes for CASSSSGTGPYEQYF.

This chain uses TRBV5-4 with TRBJ2-3, with 12 positions matching TRBD2. Germline V gives CDR1 SGHNT, CDR2 YYREEE (reference sequence). J was trimmed by 6 bases and V by 3 bases; bases with no gene match: 5. The length of the CDR3 is 15 residues. CDR3 residues: CASSSGLAGMDTQYF. CDR3 DNA: TGTGCCAGCAGCTCTGGACTAGCGGGGATGGATACGCAGTATTTT.

This clone has more than one count but fewer than ten. The chain uses TRBV4-1 and TRBJ1-2; 12 bases agree with TRBD1. The V and J ends lost 0 bases and 7 bases, in that order; junction bases with no gene match: 6. The germline CDR1 and CDR2 sequences are MGHRA and YSYEKL. The CDR3 covers 16 residues. In DNA, the CDR3 is TGCGCCAGCAGCCAAGATGGGACAGGGGGCGCCTCTGGCTACACCTTC. It encodes CASSQDGTGGASGYTF.

The chain joins TRBV2 to TRBJ1-4; D is ambiguous. The length of the CDR3 is 15 residues. Between the trimmed V and J ends, which lost 7 bases and 4 bases, there was a span of 16 bases. CDR1 is SNHLY and CDR2 is FYNNEI in the germline V gene. This chain's CDR3 is CASTKATGFNEKLFF. CDR3 coding DNA: TGTGCCAGCACGAAGGCGACGGGGTTTAATGAAAAACTGTTTTTT.

The chain recombines TRBV18 with TRBJ1-1; no reliable D call. Germline V gene lookup returns CDR1 KGHSH and CDR2 LQKENI. Between the trimmed V and J ends, which lost 2 bases and 0 bases, there was a span of 4 bases. The CDR3 sequence is 13 residues long. The CDR3 bases are TGTGCCAGCTCACCAGGCCTGAACACTGAAGCTTTCTTT. Protein product: CASSPGLNTEAFF.

V and J are TRBV12-3 or TRBV12-4 and TRBJ2-7; 11 bases agree with TRBD1. V shed 6 bases, J shed 4 bases, and the junction held 2 bases outside the gene matches. This CDR3 region has 13 residues. The CDR3 DNA reads TGTGCCAGCAGACGGGACAGGGGGTACGAGCAGTACTTC. Translated, it gives CASRRDRGYEQYF.

V is TRBV3-1 (or the pseudogene TRBV3-2) and J is TRBJ2-7; possible D gene TRBD2, 5 bases. The V end was cut by 0 bases, the J end by 6 bases, with 12 bases between. Germline assignment: CDR1 LGHDT and CDR2 YNNKEL (reference sequence). The CDR3 contains 14 residues. Written as DNA, the CDR3 is TGTGCCAGCAGCCAAGAGTTCGGGGTAAGCGAGCAGTACTTC. Translating it yields CASSQEFGVSEQYF.

In this sample, this clone turned up once. The rearrangement links TRBV7-9 to TRBJ2-7; 7 bases fit TRBD1. Germline assignment: CDR1 SEHNR and CDR2 FQNEAQ (reference sequence). V dropped 10 bases and J dropped 1; count of bases not matched to a gene: 7. CDR3 length equals 13 residues. The CDR3 region is CATRQGDSYEQYF. As DNA, the CDR3 is TGTGCCACCCGACAGGGTGATTCCTACGAGCAGTACTTC.

CDR3 loop: CASSLSVAGGYEQYF. The CDR3 DNA follows: TGTGCCAGTAGCCTATCGGTAGCGGGAGGGTACGAGCAGTACTTC. V and J are TRBV19 and TRBJ2-7, with 11 nucleotides matching TRBD2. V lost 6 bases and J lost 4; bases outside the gene matches: 8. The germline V gene encodes CDR1 LNHDA and CDR2 SQIVND (reference sequence). This CDR3 region has 15 residues.

V is TRBV5-1 and J is TRBJ1-1; the D is unclear. V lost 4 bases, J lost 4 bases, and 17 bases lay in between. Germline V gene data show CDR1 as SGHRS and CDR2 as YFSETQ. The CDR3 covers 15 residues. CDR3 protein: CASSNLGIGGTEAFF. The CDR3 nucleotides read TGCGCCAGCAGCAATCTGGGCATCGGTGGCACTGAAGCTTTCTTT.

This chain joins TRBV5-6 and TRBJ2-7; D is perhaps TRBD1 (6 bases). V lost 3 bases and J lost 1, with 11 bases in between. Germline CDR1 and CDR2: SGHDT and YYEEEE. The CDR3 has 14 amino acids. Here the CDR3 DNA reads TGTGCCAGCAGCTCCCAGGGGATTTCCTACGAGCAGTACTTC. Encoded protein: CASSSQGISYEQYF.